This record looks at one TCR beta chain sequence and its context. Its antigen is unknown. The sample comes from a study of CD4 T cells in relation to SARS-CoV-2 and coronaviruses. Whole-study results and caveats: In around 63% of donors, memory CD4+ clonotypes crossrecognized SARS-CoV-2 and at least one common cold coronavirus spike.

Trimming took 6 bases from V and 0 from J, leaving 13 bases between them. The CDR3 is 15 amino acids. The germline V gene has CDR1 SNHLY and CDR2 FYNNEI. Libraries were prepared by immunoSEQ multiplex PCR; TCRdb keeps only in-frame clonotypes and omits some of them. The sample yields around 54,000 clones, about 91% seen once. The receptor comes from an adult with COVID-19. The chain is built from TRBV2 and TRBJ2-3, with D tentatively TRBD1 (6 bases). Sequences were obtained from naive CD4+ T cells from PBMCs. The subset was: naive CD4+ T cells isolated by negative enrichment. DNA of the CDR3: TGTGCCAGCAGCCAGGACAGTCACAGCACAGATACGCAGTATTTT. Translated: CASSQDSHSTDTQYF.